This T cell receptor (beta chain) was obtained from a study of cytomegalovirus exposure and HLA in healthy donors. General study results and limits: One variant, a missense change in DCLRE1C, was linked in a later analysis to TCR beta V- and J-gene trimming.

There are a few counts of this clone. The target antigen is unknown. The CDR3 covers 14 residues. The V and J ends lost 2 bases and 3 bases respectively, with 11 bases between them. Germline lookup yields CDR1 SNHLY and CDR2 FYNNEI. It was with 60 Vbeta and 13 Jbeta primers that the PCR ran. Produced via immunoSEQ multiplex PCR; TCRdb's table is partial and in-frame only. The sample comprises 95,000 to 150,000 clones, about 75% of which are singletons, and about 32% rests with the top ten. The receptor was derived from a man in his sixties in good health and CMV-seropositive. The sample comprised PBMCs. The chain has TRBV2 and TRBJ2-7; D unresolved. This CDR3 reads CASSETPSLYEQYF. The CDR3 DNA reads TGTGCCAGCAGTGAAACCCCTAGTCTCTACGAGCAGTACTTC.